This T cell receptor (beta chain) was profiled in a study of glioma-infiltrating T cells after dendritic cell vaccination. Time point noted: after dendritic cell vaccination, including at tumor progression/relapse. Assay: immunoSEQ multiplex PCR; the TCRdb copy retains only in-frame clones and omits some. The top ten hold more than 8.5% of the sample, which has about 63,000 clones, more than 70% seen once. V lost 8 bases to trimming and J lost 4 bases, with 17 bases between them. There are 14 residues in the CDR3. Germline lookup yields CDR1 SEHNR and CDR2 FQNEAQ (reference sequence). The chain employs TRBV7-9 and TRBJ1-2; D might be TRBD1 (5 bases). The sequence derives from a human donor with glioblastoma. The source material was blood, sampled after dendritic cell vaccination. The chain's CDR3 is CASVASQGVYGYTF. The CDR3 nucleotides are TGTGCCAGCGTCGCAAGCCAGGGCGTCTATGGCTACACCTTC.